The 23 T cell receptor beta chains below all came from one sample that was sequenced in a study of T-cell reconstitution after alpha-beta-depleted transplantation in children. Unique molecular identifiers were incorporated when the TCRbeta library was constructed. TCRdb redid the calling of the PCR reads with MiXCR, one entry per CDR3 protein. The table has approximately 590,000 distinct CDR3 sequences, 8% to 11% seen once; the top ten hold approximately 4.1%. Sequencing used PBMCs from the stem cell graft donor, obtained from the stem cell graft. The receptor source for this set is a human donor who donated a stem cell graft to a child with acute myeloid leukemia.

This clonotype was seen a few times. The CDR3 DNA sequence: TGCGCCAGCAGCTTCCGACAGGACACTGAAGCTTTCTTT. Its protein product is CASSFRQDTEAFF. The chain employs TRBV5-1 and TRBJ1-1; D might be TRBD1 (6 bases). Trimming removed 2 bases from V and 3 bases from J, with 8 bases in between. This CDR3 spans 13 amino acids. Germline lookup yields CDR1 SGHRS and CDR2 YFSETQ.

This clonotype was seen at least ten times. The chain links TRBV5-4 to TRBJ2-1; D is possibly TRBD2 (5 bases). This CDR3 has 14 residues. V was clipped by 8 bases and J by 11 bases, with 23 bases between them. In germline, CDR1 is SGHNT, CDR2 YYREEE (reference sequence). As DNA, the CDR3 is TGTGCCAGTACGGCCGGGATACAAGGAGGAAAGCAGTTCTTC. It yields the protein CASTAGIQGGKQFF.

This clonotype was recorded once. V gene TRBV20-1 combines with J gene TRBJ1-1; TRBD1 matches 12 bases. The germline gives CDR1 DFQATT, CDR2 SNEGSKA (reference sequence). This CDR3 is built from 17 residues. The V and J ends lost 3 bases and 7 bases, in that order; junction bases with no gene match: 15. CDR3 region: CSARAPGTGGNPNEAFF. CDR3 sequence (DNA): TGCAGTGCTAGGGCTCCAGGGACAGGGGGCAACCCCAATGAAGCTTTCTTT.

This clonotype has only a few counts. This chain uses TRBV29-1 with TRBJ2-2; D may be TRBD1 or TRBD2 (5 bases each). Trimming left V 6 bases short and J 0 bases short, with 11 bases between. The length of the CDR3 is 14 residues. Germline CDR1 is SQVTM and CDR2 is ANQGSEA. In DNA, the CDR3 is TGCAGCGTCCTGGGACCGGCGAACACCGGGGAGCTGTTTTTT. This sequence encodes CSVLGPANTGELFF.

This clonotype was counted ten times or more. V and J are TRBV20-1 and TRBJ1-2; tentatively, D is TRBD1 (6 bases). V lost 0 bases to trimming and J lost 8 bases, with 22 bases between them. The CDR3 loop spans 16 amino acids. Germline V CDR1 and CDR2: DFQATT, SNEGSKA (reference sequence). The CDR3 region has the DNA TGCAGTGCTAGAGATCTAAGTGGGGGCGGGGGGGAAGGCTACACCTTC. Protein product: CSARDLSGGGGEGYTF.

The sample holds many counts of this clonotype. The J gene is TRBJ2-7, the V gene TRBV27; D might be TRBD1 or TRBD2, each matching 6 bases. There are 14 residues in the CDR3. V was trimmed by 6 bases and J by 4 bases, leaving 16 bases between them. Per germline, CDR1 MNHEY and CDR2 SMNVEV (reference sequence). The CDR3 region is CASRPAGGSYEQYF. The CDR3 nucleotides are TGTGCCAGCAGGCCGGCCGGGGGCTCTTACGAGCAGTACTTC.

This clonotype was picked up a small number of times. This sequence joins TRBV5-6 and TRBJ1-3; D is ambiguous. The CDR3 is made up of 12 amino acids. CDR1 is SGHDT and CDR2 is YYEEEE in the germline V gene. V gave up 1 base and J gave up 6 bases, with 5 bases separating them. The CDR3 loop reads CASSLKLNTIYF. The CDR3 DNA sequence: TGTGCCAGCAGCTTGAAGTTAAACACCATATATTTT.

The genes are TRBV11-2 and TRBJ1-1; D possibly corresponds to TRBD1 (6 bases). V lost 3 bases and J lost 2, with 13 bases in between. Germline assignment: CDR1 SGHAT and CDR2 FQNNGV. There are 15 residues in the CDR3. As DNA, the CDR3 is TGTGCCAGCAGCTTGACTACAGGGAGCAACACTGAAGCTTTCTTT. Protein product: CASSLTTGSNTEAFF. Drawing the rest from reference TRBV11-2 and TRBJ1-1, the complete variable domain is EAGVAQSPRYKIIEKRQSVAFWCNPISGHATLYWYQQILGQGPKLLIQFQNNGVVDDSQLPKDRFSAERLKGVDSTLKIQPAKLEDSAVYLCASSLTTGSNTEAFFGQGTRLTVV.

This clonotype occurred a few times. The rearrangement joins TRBV7-2 to TRBJ1-3; D remains unclear. The germline V gene has CDR1 SGHTA and CDR2 FQGNSA. This CDR3 has 15 amino acids. Trimming took off 2 bases at V and 0 bases at J, with 8 bases between the two ends. CDR3 sequence: CASSLRASSGNTIYF. In DNA, the CDR3 is TGTGCCAGCAGCTTAAGGGCAAGCTCTGGAAACACCATATATTTT. Drawing the rest from reference TRBV7-2 and TRBJ1-3, the complete variable domain is GAGVSQSPSNKVTEKGKDVELRCDPISGHTALYWYRQSLGQGLEFLIYFQGNSAPDKSGLPSDRFSAERTGGSVSTLTIQRTQQEDSAVYLCASSLRASSGNTIYFGEGSWLTVV.

This clonotype came up many times. This chain connects TRBV29-1 to TRBJ2-1, with D perhaps matching TRBD2 (5 bases). V lost 3 bases to trimming and J lost 3 bases, with 15 bases between them. This CDR3 comprises 15 residues. Germline assignment: CDR1 SQVTM and CDR2 ANQGSEA. CDR3 in amino acids: CSVDRVAAGYNEQFF. The CDR3 nucleotides read TGCAGCGTTGATAGGGTGGCGGCGGGCTACAATGAGCAGTTCTTC.

This clonotype appeared a few times. The chain links TRBV9 to TRBJ2-5; 10 bases are shared with TRBD2. The CDR3 has 19 residues. Trimming cost V 0 bases and J 2 bases; bases outside gene matches: 13. Germline CDR1 and CDR2: SGDLS and YYNGEE. The CDR3 is CASSVGVGVAGGFQETQYF. CDR3 nucleotide sequence: TGTGCCAGCAGCGTAGGGGTTGGGGTAGCGGGAGGTTTTCAAGAGACCCAGTACTTC. Together with reference TRBV9 and TRBJ2-5, the CDR3 gives the full variable domain: DSGVTQTPKHLITATGQRVTLRCSPRSGDLSVYWYQQSLDQGLQFLIQYYNGEERAKGNILERFSAQQFPDLHSELNLSSLELGDSALYFCASSVGVGVAGGFQETQYFGPGTRLLVL.

The V gene is TRBV20-1, the J gene TRBJ2-2; D perhaps matches TRBD2 (6 bases). The V and J ends lost 3 bases and 5 bases respectively, with 7 bases between them. The CDR3 is 12 residues long. Germline V gene lookup returns CDR1 DFQATT and CDR2 SNEGSKA (reference sequence). This CDR3 is CSASGGTGELFF. CDR3 DNA: TGCAGTGCTAGCGGAGGGACCGGGGAGCTGTTTTTT.

This clonotype was observed a few times. This chain uses TRBV4-3 with TRBJ2-6; unclear D gene. The CDR3 runs 14 residues. The V end was cut by 0 bases, the J end by 5 bases, with 5 bases between. Germline-derived CDR1 and CDR2 are LGHNA and YSLEER. The DNA of the CDR3 is TGCGCCAGCAGCCAAGATAGGCGGGCCAACGTCCTGACTTTC. Translation gives CASSQDRRANVLTF.

This clonotype was picked up a small number of times. The rearrangement joins TRBV7-2 to TRBJ2-7; TRBD2 agrees at 7 bases. CDR1 and CDR2 from the germline V gene are SGHTA and FQGNSA. CDR3 length: 13 amino acids. With V trimmed by 7 bases and J by 3 bases, 6 bases remained unmatched. The CDR3 loop reads CASTHPGGYEQYF. In nucleotides, the CDR3 is TGTGCCAGCACACATCCGGGGGGCTACGAGCAGTACTTC.

Many counts were recorded for this clonotype. This chain uses TRBV3-1 with TRBJ1-1; D gene ambiguous. Germline V CDR1 and CDR2: LGHDT, YNNKEL (reference sequence). This CDR3 spans 13 amino acids. Trimming shortened V by 0 bases and J by 11 bases, and 13 bases separated the two germline ends. CDR3 DNA: TGTGCCAGCAGCCAAGATGGTGGCGGTAGGGCTTTCTTT. Its protein product is CASSQDGGGRAFF.

The rearrangement links TRBV12-3 or TRBV12-4 to TRBJ2-1, with TRBD2 matching 12 bases. The CDR3 totals 15 residues. V lost 7 bases, J lost 6 bases, and 7 bases stayed unmatched. The CDR3 region is CASNKGLAGSNEQFF. DNA of the CDR3: TGTGCCAGCAACAAGGGACTAGCGGGCAGCAATGAGCAGTTCTTC.

The chain employs TRBV27 and TRBJ2-7; TRBD2 matches 8 bases. Germline CDR1 reads MNHEY; CDR2 reads SMNVEV (reference sequence). CDR3 size: 13 residues. The V and J ends lost 1 base and 6 bases, in that order; junction bases with no gene match: 2. The CDR3 sequence: CASSLYGTSEQYF. Written as DNA, the CDR3 is TGTGCCAGCAGTTTATATGGGACTAGCGAGCAGTACTTC.

In this sample, this clonotype turned up many times. The rearrangement links TRBV7-9 to TRBJ1-1; possible D gene TRBD1, 6 bases. This CDR3 has 13 residues. Looked up from germline, CDR1 is SEHNR and CDR2 is FQNEAQ (reference sequence). V gave up 5 bases and J gave up 10 bases, with 17 bases separating them. The CDR3 protein is CASSTRDRPRAFF. CDR3 sequence (DNA): TGTGCCAGCAGCACCCGAGACAGGCCGAGAGCTTTCTTT.

This clonotype occurred many times. The junction shows a germline mismatch at one end, possibly a read error. CDR3 loop: CASSPGLAGGADTQYF. The CDR3 DNA reads TGCGCCAGCAGCCCCGGACTAGCGGGAGGGGCGGATACGCAGTATTTT. The chain combines TRBV7-7 with TRBJ2-3; 15 nucleotides match TRBD2. The CDR3 is 16 residues long. Germline CDR1 and CDR2: SSHAT and FNYEAQ (reference sequence).

This chain uses TRBV6-5 with TRBJ1-2; the D gene is possibly TRBD1 (6 bases). V gave up 0 bases and J gave up 8 bases, with 16 bases separating them. Per germline, CDR1 MNHEY and CDR2 SVGAGI. The CDR3 has 15 residues. CDR3 DNA sequence: TGTGCCAGCAGTTACTCAACGGGGGCGCGGGGAGGCTACACCTTC. It yields the protein CASSYSTGARGGYTF.

The chain couples TRBV20-1 to TRBJ2-7, with TRBD1 matching over 9 bases. Germline loops: CDR1 DFQATT, CDR2 SNEGSKA (reference sequence). The CDR3 runs to 13 residues. With 5 bases clipped from V and 3 bases from J, the junction kept 5 bases outside the gene matches. CDR3 DNA sequence: TGCAGTGCTTCCGGGACAGGGTACTACGAGCAGTACTTC. Translation gives CSASGTGYYEQYF.

Many counts were recorded for this clonotype. In DNA form, the CDR3 reads TGTGCCAGTATCGACCGGGCGAACACCGGGGAGCTGTTTTTT. This translates into CASIDRANTGELFF. J is TRBJ2-2 and V is TRBV19; the D is unclear. There are 14 residues in the CDR3. Between the trimmed V and J ends, which lost 7 bases and 0 bases, there was a span of 9 bases. The germline gives CDR1 LNHDA, CDR2 SQIVND (reference sequence).

This clonotype came up many times. CDR3 protein: CASSELSNSPLHF. The CDR3 region has the DNA TGTGCCAGCAGTGAATTGAGTAATTCACCCCTCCACTTT. The rearrangement joins TRBV25-1 to TRBJ1-6, with unresolved D. In germline, CDR1 is MGHDK, CDR2 SYGVNS. V was cut by 1 base and J by 6 bases, with 4 bases left in between. The CDR3 runs to 13 residues.